What follows is one T cell receptor beta chain and its context. Generated by immunoSEQ multiplex PCR, the TCRdb table keeps only in-frame clones and is missing some. The sample lists around 69,000 clones; around 90% were seen once. The sample originates from a study of T cell changes during pregnancy in multiple sclerosis. Germline CDR1 and CDR2: MNHEY and SVGAGI. The CDR3 consists of 15 residues. V dropped 0 bases and J dropped 11; count of bases not matched to a gene: 11. Material: peripheral blood, obtained in the third trimester of pregnancy. This sequence originates from a female donor with multiple sclerosis, enrolled in a pregnancy study. The genes are TRBV6-5 and TRBJ1-1; 8 nucleotides line up with TRBD1. The CDR3 bases are TGTGCCAGCAGTTACTCGGCAGGGGGCCCCGAGGGTGCTTTCTTT. Protein: CASSYSAGGPEGAFF.